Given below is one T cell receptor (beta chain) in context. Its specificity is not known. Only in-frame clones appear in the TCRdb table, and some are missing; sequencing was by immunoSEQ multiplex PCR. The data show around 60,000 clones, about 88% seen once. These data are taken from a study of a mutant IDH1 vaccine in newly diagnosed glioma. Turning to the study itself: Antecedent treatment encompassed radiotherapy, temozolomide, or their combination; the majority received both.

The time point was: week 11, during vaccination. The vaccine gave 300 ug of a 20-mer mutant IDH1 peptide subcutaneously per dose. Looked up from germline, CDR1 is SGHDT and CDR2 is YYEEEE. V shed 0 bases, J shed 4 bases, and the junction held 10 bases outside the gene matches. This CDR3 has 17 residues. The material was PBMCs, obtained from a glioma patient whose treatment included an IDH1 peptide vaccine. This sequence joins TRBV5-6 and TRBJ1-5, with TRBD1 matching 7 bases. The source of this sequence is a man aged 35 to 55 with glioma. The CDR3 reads CASSLAYRGALNQPQHF. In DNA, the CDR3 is TGTGCCAGCAGCTTGGCATACAGGGGAGCCCTGAATCAGCCCCAGCATTTT.